Shown below are 32 T cell receptor beta chains from a single sample sequenced in a study of T cell responses to AZD1222 COVID-19 vaccine. Some clones are missing from TCRdb's copy, which holds only in-frame ones; the method was immunoSEQ multiplex PCR. The table has fewer than 75,000 clones, 80% to 95% seen once. The sequenced sample was peripheral blood, obtained 28 days after the second dose of the MenACWY control vaccine. The receptors shown here come from an adult who received the MenACWY meningococcal vaccine as a control.

This chain links TRBV6-5 with TRBJ1-1; D gene unclear. The CDR3 is made up of 13 amino acids. V lost 6 bases and J 11 bases, leaving 19 bases between the germline ends. Germline V gene sequence: CDR1 MNHEY, CDR2 SVGAGI. For the CDR3, the DNA is TGTGCCAGCAGCTTCGTGGGAGGATCGGTGGCTTTCTTT. Its translation: CASSFVGGSVAFF.

The chain carries TRBV7-9 and TRBJ1-2, with TRBD1 matching 7 bases. J lost 8 bases, V lost 3 bases, and 15 bases had no gene match. This CDR3 spans 16 amino acids. CDR1 is SEHNR and CDR2 is FQNEAQ in the germline V gene (reference sequence). CDR3 residues: CASSFWGDRETRGYTF. CDR3 in DNA: TGTGCCAGCAGCTTTTGGGGGGACAGAGAAACCCGGGGCTACACCTTC.

The chain carries TRBV30 and TRBJ1-3; a possible D gene is TRBD1 (5 bases). Trimming took off 8 bases at V and 1 base at J, with 12 bases between the two ends. The CDR3 runs 13 residues. Germline CDR1 is GTSNPN and CDR2 is SVGIG (reference sequence). CDR3 nucleotides: TGTGCCGGACAAGGGGTATCTGGAAACACCATATATTTT. Translation: CAGQGVSGNTIYF. Full variable domain (outside the CDR3, taken from reference TRBV30 and TRBJ1-3): SQTIHQWPATLVQPVGSPLSLECTVEGTSNPNLYWYRQAAGRGLQLLFYSVGIGQISSEVPQNLSASRPQDRQFILSSKKLLLSDSGFYLCAGQGVSGNTIYFGEGSWLTVV.

The rearrangement joins TRBV7-8 to TRBJ1-1; TRBD1 aligns across 7 bases. Germline V gene data show CDR1 as SGHVS and CDR2 as FQNEAQ. This CDR3 is 14 amino acids long. V lost 4 bases and J lost 4; bases outside the gene matches: 6. CDR3 coding DNA: TGTGCCAGCAGCTGGACGGGACAGAGCACTGAAGCTTTCTTT. Amino acids: CASSWTGQSTEAFF.

The CDR3: CASSAPGGGTEAFF. As DNA, the CDR3 is TGTGCCAGCAGTGCCCCAGGGGGAGGCACTGAAGCTTTCTTT. The V call is TRBV28, the J call TRBJ1-1, with TRBD1 identical over 7 bases. The CDR3 length is 14 residues. V shed 5 bases, J shed 4 bases, and the junction held 7 bases outside the gene matches. Germline V gene sequence: CDR1 MDHEN, CDR2 SYDVKM.

The chain employs TRBV19 and TRBJ1-2; tentative D call: TRBD1 (5 bases). V was shortened by 9 bases and J by 4 bases, with 15 bases between the two germline ends. In germline, CDR1 is LNHDA, CDR2 SQIVND (reference sequence). The CDR3 is 13 amino acids. The CDR3 nucleotides are TGTGCCAGCACCTCAGACAGTCGCTATGGCTACACCTTC. This sequence encodes CASTSDSRYGYTF.

The genes are TRBV4-2 and TRBJ2-3; 7 bases line up with TRBD2. Germline loops: CDR1 LGHNA, CDR2 YNFKEQ. The V and J ends lost 0 bases and 5 bases, in that order; junction bases with no gene match: 11. The CDR3 contains 17 residues. CDR3 nucleotides: TGTGCCAGCAGCCAAGATGGGGTGGGGTCGGGGGGAGATACGCAGTATTTT. This translates into CASSQDGVGSGGDTQYF.

This chain connects TRBV29-1 to TRBJ1-2; D is ambiguous. The germline V gene has CDR1 SQVTM and CDR2 ANQGSEA. With 3 bases removed from V and 7 bases from J, the gap between germline ends came to 0 bases. The CDR3 is 8 residues long. The CDR3 bases are TGCAGCGTTGATGGCTACACCTTC. As protein: CSVDGYTF.

The chain is built from TRBV11-2 and TRBJ2-2, with TRBD1 matching over 9 bases. The CDR3 runs to 13 residues. Germline loops: CDR1 SGHAT, CDR2 FQNNGV. V gave up 1 base and J gave up 13 bases; unmatched junction bases: 4. CDR3 DNA: TGTGCCAGCAGCTTAGGTTCGGGACAGGGGCTGTTTTTT. It specifies CASSLGSGQGLFF.

This clone was counted a few times. This chain joins TRBV11-3 and TRBJ1-6; 7 nucleotides match TRBD1. The CDR3 loop spans 13 amino acids. From germline, CDR1 is SGHNT and CDR2 YENEEA. With V trimmed by 5 bases and J by 7 bases, 2 bases remained unmatched. The DNA for the CDR3 is TGTGCCAGCAGCACGGGACAGAATTCACCCCTCCACTTT. Translation gives CASSTGQNSPLHF. The complete variable domain, with remaining parts taken from reference TRBV11-3 and TRBJ1-6, reads EAGVVQSPRYKIIEKKQPVAFWCNPISGHNTLYWYLQNLGQGPELLIRYENEEAVDDSQLPKDRFSAERLKGVDSTLKIQPAELGDSAVYLCASSTGQNSPLHFGNGTRLTVT.

The chain combines TRBV3-1 (or the pseudogene TRBV3-2) with TRBJ2-7; perhaps TRBD2 as D (5 bases). The CDR3 loop spans 14 amino acids. V was cut by 5 bases and J by 2 bases, with 13 bases left in between. Germline CDR1 LGHDT, CDR2 YNNKEL (reference sequence). The CDR3 spells CASSSVASAYEQYF. The CDR3 nucleotides read TGTGCCAGCAGCTCAGTAGCGTCCGCCTACGAGCAGTACTTC.

The chain employs TRBV27 and TRBJ2-7; D unclear. The germline CDR1 and CDR2 sequences are MNHEY and SMNVEV (reference sequence). The CDR3 runs to 13 residues. Trimming pared 6 bases from V and 0 bases from J, leaving 9 bases between. The CDR3, as DNA: TGTGCCAGCAGGAGCTTAAGCTCCTACGAGCAGTACTTC. Translation: CASRSLSSYEQYF.

In DNA, the CDR3 is TGTGCCAGCAGTCCCCCTAGTAACGGGGAGCTGTTTTTT. Translation gives CASSPPSNGELFF. The V call is TRBV7-2, the J call TRBJ2-2; no definite D call. Per the germline V gene, CDR1 is SGHTA and CDR2 is FQGNSA. The length of the CDR3 is 13 residues. V was cut by 6 bases and J by 7 bases, with 12 bases left in between.

A few counts support this clone. The chain links TRBV12-5 to TRBJ2-7, with no clear D. The germline V and J ends were trimmed by 5 bases and 1 base, with 9 bases remaining between them. The CDR3 consists of 13 residues. Germline V gene data show CDR1 as LGHNT and CDR2 as FRNRAP. The CDR3 bases are TGTGCTAGTGGTCCCCAACAGTCCTACGAGCAGTACTTC. Amino acids: CASGPQQSYEQYF.

The V call is TRBV3-1 (or the pseudogene TRBV3-2), the J call TRBJ2-1; D gene ambiguous. Trimming pared 2 bases from V and 4 bases from J, leaving 3 bases between. This CDR3 is built from 12 residues. Per germline, CDR1 LGHDT and CDR2 YNNKEL (reference sequence). The CDR3 DNA reads as TGTGCCAGCAGCCAACTGTACAATGAGCAGTTCTTC. It specifies CASSQLYNEQFF.

The J gene is TRBJ1-2, the V gene TRBV9; D is unresolved. V dropped 0 bases and J dropped 2 bases, with 2 bases sitting between them. The CDR3 runs 12 residues. The V gene's germline CDR1 is SGDLS and CDR2 YYNGEE. The CDR3 nucleotides are TGTGCCAGCAGCGTAGAAAACTATGGCTACACCTTC. It specifies CASSVENYGYTF.

The chain employs TRBV7-3 and TRBJ2-2, with TRBD1 identical over 10 bases. The germline CDR1 and CDR2 sequences are SGHTA and FQGTGA. This CDR3 has 16 residues. The V and J ends lost 5 bases and 6 bases, in that order; junction bases with no gene match: 9. This CDR3 reads CASSAPTGGPPGELFF. The CDR3 bases are TGTGCCAGCAGCGCCCCGACAGGGGGCCCTCCCGGGGAGCTGTTTTTT.

This clone has a single count. The rearrangement uses TRBV9 and TRBJ2-2; the D gene is possibly TRBD2 (5 bases). Germline V gives CDR1 SGDLS, CDR2 YYNGEE. The CDR3 has 16 residues. Between the trimmed V and J ends, which lost 4 bases and 5 bases, there was a span of 18 bases. CDR3 nucleotide sequence: TGTGCCAGCAGCAGCCCGGACGCCGGCGGGACCGGGGAGCTGTTTTTT. Protein product: CASSSPDAGGTGELFF.

This chain connects TRBV4-3 to TRBJ2-7, with D maybe TRBD1 (5 bases). Per the germline V gene, CDR1 is LGHNA and CDR2 is YSLEER. The germline V and J ends were trimmed by 1 base and 5 bases, with 12 bases remaining between them. The CDR3 is made up of 14 amino acids. The CDR3 nucleotides are TGCGCCAGCAGCCAAGCACCAGGGCGCAACGAGCAGTACTTC. Protein sequence: CASSQAPGRNEQYF.

The genes are TRBV5-1 and TRBJ2-5; D tentatively reads TRBD1 or TRBD2 (5 bases each). The CDR3 length is 17 residues. V was shortened by 0 bases and J by 1 base, with 16 bases between the two germline ends. CDR1 and CDR2 from the germline V gene are SGHRS and YFSETQ. The CDR3 protein is CASSLARGTIGQETQYF. The DNA for the CDR3 is TGCGCCAGCAGCTTGGCCAGAGGGACGATTGGCCAAGAGACCCAGTACTTC. The variable domain in full, with the rest retrieved from reference TRBV5-1 and TRBJ2-5, is KAGVTQTPRYLIKTRGQQVTLSCSPISGHRSVSWYQQTPGQGLQFLFEYFSETQRNKGNFPGRFSGRQFSNSRSEMNVSTLELGDSALYLCASSLARGTIGQETQYFGPGTRLLVL.

V usage is TRBV19 and J usage is TRBJ1-3; TRBD1 matches 7 bases. Trimming removed 3 bases from V and 0 bases from J; junction bases left unmatched: 8. Germline-derived CDR1 and CDR2 are LNHDA and SQIVND (reference sequence). The CDR3 loop spans 17 amino acids. The CDR3 DNA sequence: TGTGCCAGTAGTATGATTGAGGGGGCCTACTCTGGAAACACCATATATTTT. Encoded protein: CASSMIEGAYSGNTIYF.

This clone has a single count. The chain combines TRBV6-5 with TRBJ1-5, with 11 bases aligning to TRBD1. Germline loops: CDR1 MNHEY, CDR2 SVGAGI. This CDR3 is 15 amino acids long. Unmatched junction bases numbered 4, after V lost 4 bases and J lost 5 bases. The CDR3 nucleotides read TGTGCCAGCAGTTGGACAGGGGGCGTCGATCAGCCCCAGCATTTT. As protein: CASSWTGGVDQPQHF.

This sequence joins TRBV27 and TRBJ2-3; D not resolved. This CDR3 is built from 14 residues. Germline V gives CDR1 MNHEY, CDR2 SMNVEV (reference sequence). Trimming shortened V by 0 bases and J by 4 bases, and 8 bases separated the two germline ends. The CDR3 sequence: CASSLSAAPDTQYF. The CDR3 DNA reads as TGTGCCAGCAGTTTATCCGCGGCCCCAGATACGCAGTATTTT.

The J gene is TRBJ2-2, the V gene TRBV11-2; D remains unclear. The V end lost 5 bases, the J end lost 3 bases, and 10 bases lay between the germline ends. The germline V gene encodes CDR1 SGHAT and CDR2 FQNNGV. CDR3 length: 14 residues. CDR3 sequence (DNA): TGTGCCAGCAGCCCCTCCAGCTACACCGGGGAGCTGTTTTTT. This codes for CASSPSSYTGELFF.

This clone has only a few counts. In nucleotides, the CDR3 is TGTGCCACCCGACAGTCTAACACTGAAGCTTTCTTT. This encodes CATRQSNTEAFF. V usage is TRBV10-3 and J usage is TRBJ1-1, with a tentative D call TRBD1 (5 bases). V lost 10 bases, J lost 2 bases, and 11 bases lay in between. This CDR3 is built from 12 residues. The germline gives CDR1 ENHRY, CDR2 SYGVKD.

This clone was recorded only once. V and J are TRBV11-2 and TRBJ2-1; 8 bases are shared with TRBD1. Germline CDR1 is SGHAT and CDR2 is FQNNGV. V gave up 5 bases and J gave up 6 bases; unmatched junction bases: 3. CDR3 length: 13 residues. Here the CDR3 reads CASSRDRPNEQFF. The DNA of the CDR3 is TGTGCCAGCAGCAGGGACAGGCCCAATGAGCAGTTCTTC.

J is TRBJ2-1 and V is TRBV7-9; D not certain. Deletions cut 1 base from V and 2 bases from J, with 9 bases between. This CDR3 spans 15 amino acids. Germline V gene data show CDR1 as SEHNR and CDR2 as FQNEAQ (reference sequence). The chain's CDR3 is CASSLDAPAYNEQFF. Here the CDR3 DNA reads TGTGCCAGCAGCTTAGACGCTCCTGCCTACAATGAGCAGTTCTTC.

The V and J genes are TRBV7-2 and TRBJ1-5, with TRBD1 as a possible D gene (5 bases). Trimming took off 2 bases at V and 7 bases at J, with 18 bases between the two ends. Germline CDR1 SGHTA, CDR2 FQGNSA. The CDR3 has 16 amino acids. In nucleotides, the CDR3 is TGTGCCAGCAGCTTATGGGGCGGTTCCTCGCGGCAGCCCCAGCATTTT. Its translation is CASSLWGGSSRQPQHF.

The V call is TRBV3-1 (or the pseudogene TRBV3-2), the J call TRBJ2-7; D perhaps matches TRBD2 (6 bases). The CDR3 length is 12 residues. Between the trimmed V and J ends, which lost 3 bases and 6 bases, there was a span of 9 bases. Germline CDR1 reads LGHDT; CDR2 reads YNNKEL (reference sequence). The CDR3 region has the DNA TGTGCCAGCAGCCACCGGGACTCCGAGCAGTACTTC. Its translation is CASSHRDSEQYF.

The chain recombines TRBV6-5 with TRBJ2-1, with a tentative D call TRBD2 (6 bases). The CDR3 is 13 amino acids. Looked up from germline, CDR1 is MNHEY and CDR2 is SVGAGI. V was shortened by 6 bases and J by 6 bases, with 12 bases between the two germline ends. The CDR3 DNA is TGTGCCAGCAGCCTGGGGGGAAGCAATGAGCAGTTCTTC. It encodes CASSLGGSNEQFF.

The chain combines TRBV28 with TRBJ2-7, with 8 bases lining up with TRBD1. The ends lost 5 bases at V and 6 bases at J; junction bases unmatched: 12. This CDR3 is 15 amino acids long. The germline V gene encodes CDR1 MDHEN and CDR2 SYDVKM. This chain's CDR3 is CASSTPGTGWSEQYF. The CDR3 DNA reads TGTGCCAGCAGTACGCCCGGGACAGGATGGTCCGAGCAGTACTTC.

The V call is TRBV7-9, the J call TRBJ2-7; 7 bases are shared with TRBD1. CDR1 SEHNR and CDR2 FQNEAQ come from the germline V gene (reference sequence). The V and J ends lost 7 bases and 4 bases, in that order; junction bases with no gene match: 13. This CDR3 region has 15 residues. Written as DNA, the CDR3 is TGTGCCAGCAACCCCGCCGGGACAGAGACATACGAGCAGTACTTC. Translating gives CASNPAGTETYEQYF.